The clone carrying this T cell receptor (beta chain) was recorded a few times. Its specificity is unknown. Molecules of cDNA were individually given unique molecular identifiers that were attached to them. TCRdb re-analysed the 5' RACE reads in MiXCR, keeping a single row per CDR3 protein. The sample yields tens of thousands of distinct CDR3 sequences, 5.3% seen once. Trimming took 6 bases from V and 2 from J, leaving 14 bases between them. Germline loops: CDR1 SNHLY, CDR2 FYNNEI. The CDR3 is made up of 15 amino acids. The sample comes from a study of early T cells in non-severe SARS-CoV-2 infection. Study as a whole: Bulk RNA from unsorted whole blood was sequenced; chains were unpaired. Study outcomes and limitations: Lookups in VDJdb leaned toward anti-spike CD8 responses and missed private and CD4 specificities.

The sequenced sample consisted of whole blood. The sequence came from an adult who was a healthcare worker with PCR-confirmed SARS-CoV-2 infection or an uninfected control (not recorded which). The V call is TRBV2, the J call TRBJ2-1, with a tentative D call TRBD2 (6 bases). As DNA, the CDR3 is TGTGCCAGCAGCCGTAGCAGGAGGGCCTACAATGAGCAGTTCTTC. Translation gives CASSRSRRAYNEQFF.